Below, 6 T cell receptor beta chains from the same sample are listed, as sequenced in a study of regulatory T cells in long-lasting Graves disease. Time point defined: newly diagnosed GD, antithyroid drugs for less than 3 months. After RNA was extracted from PBMCs, the TCR library was made from it. Arm-PCR of CDR3 regions and iRepertoire HTBI primers were used to build TCR beta libraries. One entry per CDR3 protein, called by TCRdb with MiXCR from the multiplex PCR reads. The sample carries more than 400,000 distinct CDR3 sequences, roughly 15% recorded once. The sample also formed part of further work on T cells in Graves' hyperthyroidism and ophthalmopathy.

The sample consisted of peripheral blood mononuclear cells (PBMCs), taken at new diagnosis, from a patient treated with antithyroid drugs. These receptors were collected from a man in his forties or fifties with Graves disease.

This clonotype occurred many times. The V gene is TRBV6-2 or TRBV6-3, the J gene TRBJ2-1; 8 bases line up with TRBD2. The CDR3 is 17 amino acids. The V gene's germline CDR1 is MNHEY and CDR2 SVGEGT. V shed 0 bases, J shed 0 bases, and the junction held 4 bases outside the gene matches. The CDR3 sequence: CASSYSRLAGSYNEQFF. CDR3 bases: TGTGCCAGCAGTTACTCTCGGCTAGCGGGCTCCTACAATGAGCAGTTCTTC.

The chain employs TRBV5-5 and TRBJ2-2; 7 bases fit TRBD1. With V trimmed by 2 bases and J by 4 bases, 8 bases remained unmatched. CDR1 is SGHKS, CDR2 YYEKEE, per germline (reference sequence). The CDR3 length is 16 residues. CDR3 in DNA: TGTGCCAGCAGCTTCAGCCAGGGGGAGCTCACCGGGGAGCTGTTTTTT. It codes for CASSFSQGELTGELFF.

The rearrangement uses TRBV2 and TRBJ2-1; D may be TRBD2 (5 bases). Per germline, CDR1 SNHLY and CDR2 FYNNEI. This CDR3 spans 10 amino acids. V was pared by 10 bases and J by 15 bases, with 16 bases between. The CDR3 nucleotides read TGTGCCACGAAGACCCGCGCGGGGTTCTTC. Amino acids: CATKTRAGFF.

The chain has TRBV6-1 and TRBJ2-1, with D uncertain. With 6 bases removed from V and 10 bases from J, the gap between germline ends came to 10 bases. Germline assignment: CDR1 MNHNS and CDR2 SASEGT. The length of the CDR3 is 11 residues. The CDR3: CASREFWEQFF. The CDR3 DNA reads TGTGCCAGCAGGGAGTTCTGGGAGCAGTTCTTC.

This clonotype occurred many times. The V and J genes are TRBV30 and TRBJ1-1; D gene unclear. V shed 1 base and J shed 2 bases, with 5 bases lying between them. In germline, CDR1 is GTSNPN, CDR2 SVGIG (reference sequence). This CDR3 is 12 amino acids long. As DNA, the CDR3 is TGTGCCTGGAGTGGGGGAAACACTGAAGCTTTCTTT. Residues: CAWSGGNTEAFF.

This clonotype was detected only a few times. This rearrangement joins TRBV19 to TRBJ2-4; D possibly corresponds to TRBD2 (6 bases). The V gene's germline CDR1 is LNHDA and CDR2 SQIVND (reference sequence). The ends were cut back, 7 bases at V and 1 base at J, with 17 bases in the middle. There are 16 residues in the CDR3. The CDR3 reads CASTPRAGRAKNIQYF. The CDR3 DNA reads TGTGCCAGTACCCCGCGTGCAGGGAGGGCCAAAAACATTCAGTACTTC.